This paragraph reports one T cell receptor (beta chain). Reverse transcription of about 0.5 to 1 ug RNA used random hexamers. Each CDR3 protein is one row after TCRdb ran MiXCR on the immunoSEQ multiplex PCR reads. The table records under 150,000 distinct CDR3 sequences, 94% of them present only once. Healthy donors matched for age and sex were used as controls. The CD8+ and CD4+ T cells were negatively isolated, with the TEMRA cells enriched by FACS. This CDR3 is built from 14 residues. Germline CDR1 reads SEHNR; CDR2 reads FQNEAQ (reference sequence). Trimming removed 1 base from V and 6 bases from J, with 12 bases in between. This sample stems from a study of CD8 T cells in Susac syndrome.

This receptor was identified in a human donor in good health. Source material: CD8+ T cells from PBMCs. The genes are TRBV7-9 and TRBJ1-2, with D perhaps matching TRBD1 (5 bases). CDR3 bases: TGTGCCAGCAGCTTAGAGGCAGGGAAGGATGGCTACACCTTC. This sequence encodes CASSLEAGKDGYTF.